Here is one T cell receptor beta chain with its context. Its antigen is unknown. The data were obtained in a study of T cells after yellow fever vaccination. On the study more broadly: Some fractions had low cell numbers, and these were prepared with SMART-Seq v4 Ultra Low Input. Whole-study results and caveats: Within FACS-sorted repertoires, abundant clonotypes contaminating from the bulk population could be present. Re-detected after boosting: most primary clones, 95% to 98% of CD4 and 75% to 90% of CD8. It was a small share of clonotypes that appeared in both CD4 and CD8 compartments.

TCRdb fed the 5' RACE reads into MiXCR, producing one record per CDR3 protein. The table shows just under 600,000 distinct CDR3 sequences, with 13% occurring only once. The CDR3 consists of 14 residues. CDR1 and CDR2 (germline): SEHNR, FQNEAQ (reference sequence). V dropped 4 bases and J dropped 10 bases, with 14 bases sitting between them. The receptor comes from a man aged 25 to 40 who received the YFV17D yellow fever vaccine. V gene TRBV7-9 combines with J gene TRBJ1-6; unclear D gene. The input for sequencing was PBMCs, taken on the day of the yellow fever booster vaccination. The CDR3 region has the DNA TGTGCCAGCAGCTCGGACGGAATGGGGTCACCCCTCCACTTT. Its translation is CASSSDGMGSPLHF.